These T cell receptor beta chains were read from a single sample in a study of response to subunit inactivated influenza vaccine. TCRdb recomputed calls from the RT-PCR reads with MiXCR, one row per CDR3 protein. There are a few hundred thousand distinct CDR3 sequences in the sample; about 7.2% occur only once, and around 13% lies in the top ten. Material: PBMCs from blood, obtained about 23 months after vaccination. The receptors here all came from a man aged 50 to 69 who received an inactivated influenza vaccine. Both conserved end residues are part of each CDR3. The order of the fields is V gene, D gene, CDR3 length, clone size, J gene, CDR3 DNA, CDR3 protein. A D gene is named only where the DNA matches it firmly. The size entry is marked missing in some rows and otherwise reads once, few, many or a size class.

V gene: TRBV6-1; D gene: NA; CDR3 length: 15; clone size: few; J gene: TRBJ2-6; CDR3 DNA: TGTGCCAGCAAAACTGGGGGGCAGGGGGCCAACGTCCTGACTTTC; CDR3 protein: CASKTGGQGANVLTF
V gene: TRBV20-1; D gene: TRBD2; CDR3 length: 14; clone size: NA; J gene: TRBJ2-1; CDR3 DNA: TGCAGTGCTCATCCCCGGGGGGGCTACAATGAGCAGTTCTTC; CDR3 protein: CSAHPRGGYNEQFF
V gene: TRBV7-2; D gene: NA; CDR3 length: 13; clone size: many; J gene: TRBJ2-5; CDR3 DNA: TGTGCCAGCAGCTGGTCGGAGGGGGAGACCCAGTACTTC; CDR3 protein: CASSWSEGETQYF
V gene: TRBV15; D gene: NA; CDR3 length: 13; clone size: NA; J gene: TRBJ2-1; CDR3 DNA: TGTGCCACCAGCGGACTGATGCTAGGGGAGCAGTTCTTC; CDR3 protein: CATSGLMLGEQFF
V gene: TRBV27; D gene: NA; CDR3 length: 13; clone size: many; J gene: TRBJ1-5; CDR3 DNA: TGTGCCAGCAGTTTATGGTGGGATCAGCCCCAGCATTTT; CDR3 protein: CASSLWWDQPQHF
V gene: TRBV5-6; D gene: TRBD2; CDR3 length: 15; clone size: many; J gene: TRBJ2-5; CDR3 DNA: TGTGCCAGCAGCCATGCGGGACTAGCGGAAGAGACCCAGTACTTC; CDR3 protein: CASSHAGLAEETQYF
V gene: TRBV3-1; D gene: NA; CDR3 length: 16; clone size: once; J gene: TRBJ2-1; CDR3 DNA: TGTGCCAGCAGCCAGCATCTCCCTGGGGCCTACAATGAGCAGTTCTTC; CDR3 protein: CASSQHLPGAYNEQFF
V gene: TRBV20-1; D gene: NA; CDR3 length: 13; clone size: NA; J gene: TRBJ2-7; CDR3 DNA: TGCAGTGCTGAGGTGGGGGTGGCCTACGAGCAGTACTTC; CDR3 protein: CSAEVGVAYEQYF
V gene: TRBV6-5; D gene: NA; CDR3 length: 14; clone size: few; J gene: TRBJ2-7; CDR3 DNA: TGTGCCAGCAGTTGGGGACTGCCGGCCCGCGAGCAGTACTTC; CDR3 protein: CASSWGLPAREQYF
V gene: TRBV5-1; D gene: NA; CDR3 length: 15; clone size: NA; J gene: TRBJ2-1; CDR3 DNA: TGCGCCAGCAGCTTGGAGAGCGCAGACTACAATGAGCAGTTCTTC; CDR3 protein: CASSLESADYNEQFF
V gene: TRBV5-1; D gene: TRBD1; CDR3 length: 15; clone size: many; J gene: TRBJ2-1; CDR3 DNA: TGCGCCAGCAGCCCGAGGACAGGGGACGGCAATGAGCAGTTCTTC; CDR3 protein: CASSPRTGDGNEQFF
V gene: TRBV25-1; D gene: NA; CDR3 length: 11; clone size: few; J gene: TRBJ1-3; CDR3 DNA: TGTGCCAGCACCCTAGGAAACACCATATATTTT; CDR3 protein: CASTLGNTIYF
V gene: TRBV2; D gene: NA; CDR3 length: 15; clone size: many; J gene: TRBJ2-2; CDR3 DNA: TGTGCCAGCAGTACCAGGACGGCGAACACCGGGGAGCTGTTTTTT; CDR3 protein: CASSTRTANTGELFF
V gene: TRBV19; D gene: NA; CDR3 length: 13; clone size: NA; J gene: TRBJ2-2; CDR3 DNA: TGTGCCAGTAGTGTACAGGGCCTCGGGGAGCTGTTTTTT; CDR3 protein: CASSVQGLGELFF
V gene: TRBV11-2; D gene: NA; CDR3 length: 15; clone size: NA; J gene: TRBJ2-7; CDR3 DNA: TGTGCCAGCAGCTTAGTGGCGGGGCCCGCCTCCGAGCAGTACTTC; CDR3 protein: CASSLVAGPASEQYF
V gene: TRBV6-6; D gene: NA; CDR3 length: 13; clone size: NA; J gene: TRBJ1-4; CDR3 DNA: TGTGCCACCGCTGGTGGGACTAATGAAAAACTGTTTTTT; CDR3 protein: CATAGGTNEKLFF
V gene: TRBV12-3/TRBV12-4; D gene: NA; CDR3 length: 15; clone size: few; J gene: TRBJ2-7; CDR3 DNA: TGTGCCAGCAGTTTTGGGTTAAGGTCCTCCTACGAGCAGTACTTC; CDR3 protein: CASSFGLRSSYEQYF
V gene: TRBV20-1; D gene: TRBD1; CDR3 length: 13; clone size: NA; J gene: TRBJ1-1; CDR3 DNA: TGCAGTGCTAGAGCGGGACAGGGGACTGAAGCTTTCTTT; CDR3 protein: CSARAGQGTEAFF
V gene: TRBV5-8; D gene: NA; CDR3 length: 16; clone size: NA; J gene: TRBJ2-7; CDR3 DNA: TGTGCCAGCAGCTTCCCCCGGGCAGGTGGTTTCACCGAGCAGTACTTC; CDR3 protein: CASSFPRAGGFTEQYF
V gene: TRBV20-1; D gene: TRBD1; CDR3 length: 19; clone size: few; J gene: TRBJ2-1; CDR3 DNA: TGCAGTGCTAGCGGAACTAGGGGAACCGGGACAGCCGGTATCTATGAGCAGTTCTTC; CDR3 protein: CSASGTRGTGTAGIYEQFF
V gene: TRBV25-1; D gene: NA; CDR3 length: 11; clone size: many; J gene: TRBJ1-1; CDR3 DNA: TGTGCCAGCAGGATAGGTACTGAAGCTTTCTTT; CDR3 protein: CASRIGTEAFF
V gene: TRBV7-2; D gene: TRBD1; CDR3 length: 13; clone size: few; J gene: TRBJ1-2; CDR3 DNA: TGTGCCAGCAGCTCCGGGACAGGGGATGGCTACACCTTC; CDR3 protein: CASSSGTGDGYTF
V gene: TRBV5-1; D gene: NA; CDR3 length: 15; clone size: NA; J gene: TRBJ2-1; CDR3 DNA: TGCGCCAGCAGAGTCGGTCCCAGCTCCTACAATGAGCAGTTCTTC; CDR3 protein: CASRVGPSSYNEQFF
V gene: TRBV29-1; D gene: NA; CDR3 length: 13; clone size: NA; J gene: TRBJ2-1; CDR3 DNA: TGCAGCGTCTTTGTATCGACTCCCCATGAGCAGTTCTTC; CDR3 protein: CSVFVSTPHEQFF
V gene: TRBV10-3; D gene: NA; CDR3 length: 12; clone size: NA; J gene: TRBJ2-1; CDR3 DNA: TGTGCCATCAGGTACGGTGACAATGAGCAGTTCTTC; CDR3 protein: CAIRYGDNEQFF
V gene: TRBV7-9; D gene: NA; CDR3 length: 16; clone size: NA; J gene: TRBJ1-4; CDR3 DNA: TGTGCCTCCTCCGGACTTCAAAGCAGGGCTAATGAAAAACTGTTTTTT; CDR3 protein: CASSGLQSRANEKLFF
V gene: TRBV10-3; D gene: NA; CDR3 length: 12; clone size: many; J gene: TRBJ1-2; CDR3 DNA: TGTGCCATCAAACGGGGCGTAAGTGGCTACACCTTC; CDR3 protein: CAIKRGVSGYTF
V gene: TRBV27; D gene: NA; CDR3 length: 16; clone size: few; J gene: TRBJ2-3; CDR3 DNA: TGTGCCAGCAGTTTTTGGCCTGGCAAGGGCCCAGATACGCAGTATTTT; CDR3 protein: CASSFWPGKGPDTQYF
V gene: TRBV3-1; D gene: TRBD1; CDR3 length: 16; clone size: few; J gene: TRBJ2-7; CDR3 DNA: TGTGCCAGCAGCCGGAAGCCGGGACAGGACTCCTACGAGCAGTACTTC; CDR3 protein: CASSRKPGQDSYEQYF
V gene: TRBV4-2; D gene: NA; CDR3 length: 12; clone size: many; J gene: TRBJ2-7; CDR3 DNA: TGTGCCAGCGGCGACTTACCCTACGAGCAGTACTTC; CDR3 protein: CASGDLPYEQYF
V gene: TRBV20-1; D gene: NA; CDR3 length: 15; clone size: NA; J gene: TRBJ1-6; CDR3 DNA: TGCAGTGCTCCGATCCCGGGACATAATAATTCACCCCTCCACTTT; CDR3 protein: CSAPIPGHNNSPLHF
V gene: TRBV3-1; D gene: NA; CDR3 length: 19; clone size: few; J gene: TRBJ2-2; CDR3 DNA: TGTGCCAGCAGCCGATCAAGCCCGGGGGAGGCCATAAACACCGGGGAGCTGTTTTTT; CDR3 protein: CASSRSSPGEAINTGELFF
V gene: TRBV4-3; D gene: NA; CDR3 length: 16; clone size: NA; J gene: TRBJ2-5; CDR3 DNA: TGCGCCAGCAGCCAAGGCAACGGGATAGGGTTAGAGACCCAGTACTTC; CDR3 protein: CASSQGNGIGLETQYF
V gene: TRBV5-1; D gene: TRBD2; CDR3 length: 14; clone size: many; J gene: TRBJ2-3; CDR3 DNA: TGCGCCAGCGACGCAACTAGCGGCACAGATACGCAGTATTTT; CDR3 protein: CASDATSGTDTQYF
V gene: TRBV5-6; D gene: NA; CDR3 length: 14; clone size: NA; J gene: TRBJ1-2; CDR3 DNA: TGTGCCAGCAGCGGGACAAGGGACTTCTATGGCTACACCTTC; CDR3 protein: CASSGTRDFYGYTF
V gene: TRBV7-3; D gene: TRBD2; CDR3 length: 18; clone size: few; J gene: TRBJ2-3; CDR3 DNA: TGTGCCAGCAGCCTAAAAGGGCGGCTAGCGGGCAGCACAGATACGCAGTATTTT; CDR3 protein: CASSLKGRLAGSTDTQYF
V gene: TRBV6-6; D gene: NA; CDR3 length: 13; clone size: many; J gene: TRBJ2-7; CDR3 DNA: TGTGCCAGCAGTTACTCCTCAGCCTACGAGCAGTACTTC; CDR3 protein: CASSYSSAYEQYF
V gene: TRBV10-3; D gene: TRBD2; CDR3 length: 15; clone size: NA; J gene: TRBJ2-1; CDR3 DNA: TGTGCCATCAGTGAGTCTCAGCGGGGCGACAATGAGCAGTTCTTC; CDR3 protein: CAISESQRGDNEQFF
V gene: TRBV4-3; D gene: NA; CDR3 length: 14; clone size: NA; J gene: TRBJ1-4; CDR3 DNA: TGCGCCAGCAGCCACAGCAGGGAGGGTGAAAAACTGTTTTTT; CDR3 protein: CASSHSREGEKLFF
V gene: TRBV2; D gene: TRBD2; CDR3 length: 17; clone size: NA; J gene: TRBJ2-7; CDR3 DNA: TGTGCCAGCAGTGAGACCGGGACTAGCGGGACCTCCTACGAGCAGTACTTC; CDR3 protein: CASSETGTSGTSYEQYF
V gene: TRBV20-1; D gene: NA; CDR3 length: 12; clone size: few; J gene: TRBJ2-1; CDR3 DNA: TGCAGTGCTAGAGAGGTTTGGAATGAGCAGTTCTTC; CDR3 protein: CSAREVWNEQFF
V gene: TRBV20-1; D gene: TRBD1; CDR3 length: 12; clone size: few; J gene: TRBJ2-7; CDR3 DNA: TGCAGCGCCGGGACAGGGGATCACGAGCAGTACTTC; CDR3 protein: CSAGTGDHEQYF
V gene: TRBV7-8; D gene: NA; CDR3 length: 16; clone size: NA; J gene: TRBJ2-2; CDR3 DNA: TGTGCCAGCAGCTCGGGGGCGTTCAGGCATGTCGGGGAGCTGTTTTTT; CDR3 protein: CASSSGAFRHVGELFF
V gene: TRBV5-1; D gene: TRBD1; CDR3 length: 17; clone size: many; J gene: TRBJ2-4; CDR3 DNA: TGCGCCAGCAGCCAATACCGGGACAGGGATGCCAAAAACATTCAGTACTTC; CDR3 protein: CASSQYRDRDAKNIQYF
V gene: TRBV12-3/TRBV12-4; D gene: NA; CDR3 length: 13; clone size: many; J gene: TRBJ2-2; CDR3 DNA: TGTGCCAGCGGCGGGACTTACACCGGGGAGCTGTTTTTT; CDR3 protein: CASGGTYTGELFF